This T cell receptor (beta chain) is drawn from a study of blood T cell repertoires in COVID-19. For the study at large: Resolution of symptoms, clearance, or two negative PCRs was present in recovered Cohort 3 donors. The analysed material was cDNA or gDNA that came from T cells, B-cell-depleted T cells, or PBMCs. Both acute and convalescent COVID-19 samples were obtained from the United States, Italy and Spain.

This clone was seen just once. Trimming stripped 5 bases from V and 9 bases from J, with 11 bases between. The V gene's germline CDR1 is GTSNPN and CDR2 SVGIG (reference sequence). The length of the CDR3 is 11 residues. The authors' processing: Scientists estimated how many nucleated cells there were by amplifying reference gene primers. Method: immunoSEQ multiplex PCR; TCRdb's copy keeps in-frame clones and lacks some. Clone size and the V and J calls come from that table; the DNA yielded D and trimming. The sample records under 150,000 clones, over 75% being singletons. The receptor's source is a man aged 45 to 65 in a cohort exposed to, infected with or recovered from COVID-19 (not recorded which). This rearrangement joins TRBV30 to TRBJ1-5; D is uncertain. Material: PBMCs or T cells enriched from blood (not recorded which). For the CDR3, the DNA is TGTGCCTGGGAAACGGGAGGGCCCCAGCATTTT. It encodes CAWETGGPQHF.